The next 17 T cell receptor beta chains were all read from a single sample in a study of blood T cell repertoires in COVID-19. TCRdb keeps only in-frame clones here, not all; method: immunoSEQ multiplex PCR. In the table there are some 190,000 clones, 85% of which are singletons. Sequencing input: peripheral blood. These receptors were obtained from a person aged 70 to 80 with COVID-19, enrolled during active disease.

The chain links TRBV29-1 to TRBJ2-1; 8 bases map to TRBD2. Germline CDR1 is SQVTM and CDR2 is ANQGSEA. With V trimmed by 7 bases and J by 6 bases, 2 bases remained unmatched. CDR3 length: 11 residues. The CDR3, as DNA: TGCAGCGGTGGGACTAGCAATGAGCAGTTCTTC. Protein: CSGGTSNEQFF.

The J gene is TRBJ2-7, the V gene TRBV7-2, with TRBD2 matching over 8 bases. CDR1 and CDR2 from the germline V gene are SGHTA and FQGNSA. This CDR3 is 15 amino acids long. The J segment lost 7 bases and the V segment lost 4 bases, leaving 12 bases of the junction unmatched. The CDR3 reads CASSSRGAGAREQYF. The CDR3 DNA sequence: TGTGCCAGCAGCTCCCGGGGAGCGGGGGCCCGGGAGCAGTACTTC.

CDR3 region: CASSPGHQNTEAFF. The CDR3 DNA reads as TGCGCCAGCAGCCCGGGACACCAGAACACTGAAGCTTTCTTT. The chain recombines TRBV5-1 with TRBJ1-1, with a tentative D call TRBD1 (6 bases). Trimming took off 4 bases at V and 1 base at J, with 11 bases between the two ends. The CDR3 is made up of 14 amino acids. Germline V gives CDR1 SGHRS, CDR2 YFSETQ.

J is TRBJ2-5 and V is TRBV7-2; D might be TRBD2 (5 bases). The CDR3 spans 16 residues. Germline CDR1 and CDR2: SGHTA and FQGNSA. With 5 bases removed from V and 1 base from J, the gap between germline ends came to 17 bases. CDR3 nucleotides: TGTGCCAGCAGCCCCCCGCGGGTGGCGGGCCAAGAGACCCAGTACTTC. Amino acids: CASSPPRVAGQETQYF.

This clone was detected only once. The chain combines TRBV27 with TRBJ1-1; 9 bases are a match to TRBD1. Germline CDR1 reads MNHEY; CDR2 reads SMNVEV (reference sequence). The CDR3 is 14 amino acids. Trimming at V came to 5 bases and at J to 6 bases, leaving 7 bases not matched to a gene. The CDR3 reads CASSPGDRDAEAFF. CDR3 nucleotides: TGTGCCAGCAGTCCCGGGGACAGGGACGCTGAAGCTTTCTTT.

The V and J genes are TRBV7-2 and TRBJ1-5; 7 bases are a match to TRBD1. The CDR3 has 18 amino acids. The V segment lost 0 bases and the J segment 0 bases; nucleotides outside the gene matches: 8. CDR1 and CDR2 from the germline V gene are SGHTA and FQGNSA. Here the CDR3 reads CASSLASTGKYSNQPQHF. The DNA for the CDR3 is TGTGCCAGCAGCTTAGCGTCGACAGGGAAGTATAGCAATCAGCCCCAGCATTTT.

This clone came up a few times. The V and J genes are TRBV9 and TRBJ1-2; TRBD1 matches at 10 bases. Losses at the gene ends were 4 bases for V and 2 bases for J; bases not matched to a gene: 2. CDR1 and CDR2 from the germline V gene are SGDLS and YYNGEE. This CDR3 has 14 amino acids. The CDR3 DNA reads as TGTGCCAGCAGCCCGGGACAGGGGAACTATGGCTACACCTTC. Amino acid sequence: CASSPGQGNYGYTF. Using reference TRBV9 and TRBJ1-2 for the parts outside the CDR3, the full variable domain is DSGVTQTPKHLITATGQRVTLRCSPRSGDLSVYWYQQSLDQGLQFLIQYYNGEERAKGNILERFSAQQFPDLHSELNLSSLELGDSALYFCASSPGQGNYGYTFGSGTRLTVV.

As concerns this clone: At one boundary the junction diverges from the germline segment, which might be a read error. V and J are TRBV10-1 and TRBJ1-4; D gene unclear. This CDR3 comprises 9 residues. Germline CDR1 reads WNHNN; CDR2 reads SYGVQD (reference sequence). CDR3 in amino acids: CASREKLFF. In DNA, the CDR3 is TGCGCCAGCCGTGAAAAACTGTTTTTT.

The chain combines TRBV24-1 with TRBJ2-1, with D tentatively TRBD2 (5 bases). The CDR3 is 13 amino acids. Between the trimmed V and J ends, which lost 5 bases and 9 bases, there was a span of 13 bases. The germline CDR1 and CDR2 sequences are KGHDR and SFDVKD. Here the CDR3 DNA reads TGTGCCACCAGTGTAGGGAGCGGCCTTGAGCAGTTCTTC. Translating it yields CATSVGSGLEQFF.

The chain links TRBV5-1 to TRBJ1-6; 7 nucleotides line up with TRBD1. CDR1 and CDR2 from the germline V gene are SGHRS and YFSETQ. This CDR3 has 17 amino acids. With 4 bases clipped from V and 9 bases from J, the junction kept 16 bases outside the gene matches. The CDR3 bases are TGCGCCAGCAGCCCCGACACCCGACAGGGTGCAGTTTCACCCCTCCACTTT. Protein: CASSPDTRQGAVSPLHF.

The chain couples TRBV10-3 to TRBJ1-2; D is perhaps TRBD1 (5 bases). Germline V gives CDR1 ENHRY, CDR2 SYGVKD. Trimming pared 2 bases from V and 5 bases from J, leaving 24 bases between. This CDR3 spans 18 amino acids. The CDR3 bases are TGTGCCATCAGTGAGGGAAGGGGAGGATCGAACGGTGGGTATGGCTACACCTTC. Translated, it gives CAISEGRGGSNGGYGYTF.

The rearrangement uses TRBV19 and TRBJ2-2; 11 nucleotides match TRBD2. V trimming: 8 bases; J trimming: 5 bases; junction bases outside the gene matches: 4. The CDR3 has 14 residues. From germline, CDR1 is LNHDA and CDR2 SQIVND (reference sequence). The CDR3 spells CASSGLAETGELFF. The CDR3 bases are TGTGCCAGTTCGGGACTAGCGGAAACCGGGGAGCTGTTTTTT.

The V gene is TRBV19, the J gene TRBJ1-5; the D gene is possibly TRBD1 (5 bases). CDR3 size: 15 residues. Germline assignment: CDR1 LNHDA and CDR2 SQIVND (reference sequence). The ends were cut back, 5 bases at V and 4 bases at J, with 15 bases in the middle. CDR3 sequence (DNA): TGTGCCAGTAGTGGCGTAGGACAAACTAATCAGCCCCAGCATTTT. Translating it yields CASSGVGQTNQPQHF.

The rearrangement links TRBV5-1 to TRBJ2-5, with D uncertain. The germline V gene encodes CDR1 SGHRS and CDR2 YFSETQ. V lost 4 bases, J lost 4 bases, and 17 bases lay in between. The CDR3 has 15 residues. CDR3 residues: CASSPRGPIGETQYF. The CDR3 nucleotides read TGCGCCAGCAGCCCCCGAGGCCCGATTGGAGAGACCCAGTACTTC.

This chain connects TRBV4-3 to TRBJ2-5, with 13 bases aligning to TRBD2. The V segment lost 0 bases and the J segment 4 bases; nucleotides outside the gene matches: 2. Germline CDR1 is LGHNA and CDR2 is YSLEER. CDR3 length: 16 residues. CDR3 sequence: CASSQDTSGGAETQYF. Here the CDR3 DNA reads TGCGCCAGCAGCCAAGATACTAGCGGGGGGGCAGAGACCCAGTACTTC.

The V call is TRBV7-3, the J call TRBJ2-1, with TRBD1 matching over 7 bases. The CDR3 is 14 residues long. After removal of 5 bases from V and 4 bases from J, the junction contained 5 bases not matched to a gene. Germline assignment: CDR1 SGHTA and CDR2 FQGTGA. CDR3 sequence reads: CASSPGQAYNEQFF. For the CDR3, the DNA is TGTGCCAGCAGCCCAGGACAGGCATACAATGAGCAGTTCTTC. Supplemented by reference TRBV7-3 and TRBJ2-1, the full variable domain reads GAGVSQTPSNKVTEKGKYVELRCDPISGHTALYWYRQSLGQGPEFLIYFQGTGAADDSGLPNDRFFAVRPEGSVSTLKIQRTERGDSAVYLCASSPGQAYNEQFFGPGTRLTVL.

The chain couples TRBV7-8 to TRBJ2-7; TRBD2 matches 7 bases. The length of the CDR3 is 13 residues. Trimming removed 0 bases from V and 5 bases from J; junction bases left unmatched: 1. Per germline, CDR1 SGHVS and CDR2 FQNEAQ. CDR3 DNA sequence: TGTGCCAGCAGCTTAGCCGGGGGGAACGAGCAGTACTTC. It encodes CASSLAGGNEQYF.